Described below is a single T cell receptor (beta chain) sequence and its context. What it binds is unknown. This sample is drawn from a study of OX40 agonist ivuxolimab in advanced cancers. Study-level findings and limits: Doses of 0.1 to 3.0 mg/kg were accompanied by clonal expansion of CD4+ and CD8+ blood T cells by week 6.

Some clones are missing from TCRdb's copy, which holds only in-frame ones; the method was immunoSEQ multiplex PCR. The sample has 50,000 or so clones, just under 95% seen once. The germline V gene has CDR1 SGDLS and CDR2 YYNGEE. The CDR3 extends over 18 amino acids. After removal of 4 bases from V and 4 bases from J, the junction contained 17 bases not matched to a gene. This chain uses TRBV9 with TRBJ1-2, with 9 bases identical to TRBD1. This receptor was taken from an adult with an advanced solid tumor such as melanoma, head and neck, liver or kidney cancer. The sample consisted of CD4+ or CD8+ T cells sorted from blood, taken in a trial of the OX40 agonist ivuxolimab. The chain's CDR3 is CASSTSRDREVQGYGYTF. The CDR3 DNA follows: TGTGCCAGCAGCACAAGCCGGGACAGGGAGGTTCAGGGCTATGGCTACACCTTC.